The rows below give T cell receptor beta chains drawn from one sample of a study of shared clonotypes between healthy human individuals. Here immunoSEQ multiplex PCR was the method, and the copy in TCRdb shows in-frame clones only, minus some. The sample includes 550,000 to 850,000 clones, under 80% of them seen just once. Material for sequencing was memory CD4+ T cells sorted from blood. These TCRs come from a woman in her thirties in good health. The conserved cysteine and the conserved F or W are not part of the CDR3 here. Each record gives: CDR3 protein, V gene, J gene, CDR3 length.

CDR3 protein: ASSPRGQINYGYT
V gene: TRBV28
J gene: TRBJ1-2
CDR3 length: 13

CDR3 protein: ASSLVLLQETQY
V gene: TRBV5-1
J gene: TRBJ2-5
CDR3 length: 12

CDR3 protein: ASSVAGVAYEQY
V gene: TRBV9
J gene: TRBJ2-7
CDR3 length: 12

CDR3 protein: ASSLVAGGSYNEQF
V gene: TRBV11-2
J gene: TRBJ2-1
CDR3 length: 14

CDR3 protein: ASSTWPGAHYEQY
V gene: TRBV5-1
J gene: TRBJ2-7
CDR3 length: 13

CDR3 protein: ASSYRGNTEAF
V gene: TRBV6-6
J gene: TRBJ1-1
CDR3 length: 11

CDR3 protein: ASSGTGGPGANVLT
V gene: TRBV2
J gene: TRBJ2-6
CDR3 length: 14

CDR3 protein: SVAQGRSGANVLT
V gene: TRBV29-1
J gene: TRBJ2-6
CDR3 length: 13

CDR3 protein: ASSLVDKIAPGGF
V gene: TRBV7-2
J gene: TRBJ2-1
CDR3 length: 13

CDR3 protein: SAKLARMF
V gene: TRBV20-1
J gene: TRBJ2-1
CDR3 length: 8

CDR3 protein: ASSLAGTGELF
V gene: TRBV11-2
J gene: TRBJ2-2
CDR3 length: 11

CDR3 protein: ASSLQGSGAF
V gene: TRBV18
J gene: TRBJ1-1
CDR3 length: 10

CDR3 protein: ASSPAGSHGYT
V gene: TRBV6-1
J gene: TRBJ1-2
CDR3 length: 11

CDR3 protein: ASSWVTGTGAEQY
V gene: TRBV5-1
J gene: TRBJ2-7
CDR3 length: 13

CDR3 protein: ASSSGQGMNTGELF
V gene: TRBV7-9
J gene: TRBJ2-2
CDR3 length: 14

CDR3 protein: ATSSPPPGSAVGEQF
V gene: TRBV15
J gene: TRBJ2-1
CDR3 length: 15

CDR3 protein: ASSLSSGVTGELF
V gene: TRBV7-6
J gene: TRBJ2-2
CDR3 length: 13

CDR3 protein: ASSFGRNTEAF
V gene: TRBV7-3
J gene: TRBJ1-1
CDR3 length: 11

CDR3 protein: ASSFGTLGTEAF
V gene: TRBV5-1
J gene: TRBJ1-1
CDR3 length: 12

CDR3 protein: ASSLRKLGTEAF
V gene: TRBV28
J gene: TRBJ1-1
CDR3 length: 12